This T cell receptor beta chain is from a study of molecular identifiers for immune sequencing clone quantification. This clonotype was picked up many times. Its cognate antigen is unknown. For bulk TCR libraries, previously described methods and listed TCR primers were used. Each CDR3 protein gets one entry after TCRdb re-called the PCR reads with MiXCR. Of about 510,000 distinct CDR3 sequences listed, about 20% are singletons. This CDR3 contains 14 residues. Per germline, CDR1 SEHNR and CDR2 FQNEAQ (reference sequence). V was cut by 8 bases and J by 4 bases, with 16 bases left in between. For naive CD8 T cells, sorting used the CD8+CD4-CCR7+CD45RA+ phenotype. Notes on the study in general: Effector cells had over 99% of their molecules in clones above 20 RNA copies, while naive cells had under 1%. Spike-in Jurkat TCR RNA from a single cell reportedly registered among 950,000 or so naive cells.

Specimen: naive CD8+ T cells from blood, with Jurkat cell RNA spiked in. Stated subset: FACS-sorted CD8+CD4-CCR7+CD45RA+ naive T cells. This chain joins TRBV7-9 and TRBJ2-3; TRBD1 might be the D (5 bases). The origin of this receptor is a human donor in good health. Some libraries in this study had Jurkat cell RNA spiked in. DNA for the CDR3: TGTGCCAGCTCCGAGGTGGGGCCGGCAGATACGCAGTATTTT. This translates into CASSEVGPADTQYF.